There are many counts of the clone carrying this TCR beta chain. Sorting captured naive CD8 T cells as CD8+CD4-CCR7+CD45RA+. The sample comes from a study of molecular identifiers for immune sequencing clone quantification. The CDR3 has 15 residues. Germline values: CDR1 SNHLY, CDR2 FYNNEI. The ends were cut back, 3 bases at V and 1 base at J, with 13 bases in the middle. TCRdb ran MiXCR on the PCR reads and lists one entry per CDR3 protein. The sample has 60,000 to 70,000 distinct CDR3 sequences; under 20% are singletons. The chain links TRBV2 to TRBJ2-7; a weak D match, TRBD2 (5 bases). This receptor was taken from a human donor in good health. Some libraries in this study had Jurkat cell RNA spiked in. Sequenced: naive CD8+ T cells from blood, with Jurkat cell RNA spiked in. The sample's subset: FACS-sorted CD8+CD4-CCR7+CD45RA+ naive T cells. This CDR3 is CASSDERLFSYEQYF. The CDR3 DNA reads TGTGCCAGCAGTGACGAGCGGTTATTTTCCTACGAGCAGTACTTC.